This T cell receptor beta chain was observed in a study of cytomegalovirus exposure and HLA in healthy donors. This CDR3 has 15 residues. The V gene's germline CDR1 is SGDLS and CDR2 YYNGEE. V lost 3 bases and J lost 0; bases outside the gene matches: 2. 13 Jbeta primers and 60 Vbeta primers were used for the PCR. The table came from immunoSEQ multiplex PCR; TCRdb's copy has only in-frame clones and leaves some out. The table has roughly 130,000 clones, 70% to 90% seen once. Sequencing was carried out using PBMCs. This receptor was taken from a woman between 35 and 50 years old in good health and CMV-seronegative. The chain recombines TRBV9 with TRBJ2-7, with 11 nucleotides matching TRBD2. This chain's CDR3 is CASSEGLADSYEQYF. The CDR3 DNA is TGTGCCAGCAGCGAGGGACTAGCGGACTCCTACGAGCAGTACTTC.